The 8 T cell receptor beta chains reported below all come from one sample, sequenced in a study of cytomegalovirus exposure and HLA in healthy donors. Both 60 Vbeta primers and 13 Jbeta primers went into the PCR. The protocol was immunoSEQ multiplex PCR, while the TCRdb copy is restricted to in-frame clones and leaves out a portion. The sample contains fewer than 250,000 clones, about 77% of which appear only once. Sequenced input: PBMCs. The receptors shown here come from a man under 40 in good health and CMV-seropositive.

The chain recombines TRBV9 with TRBJ2-7; D remains ambiguous. This CDR3 has 15 amino acids. Trimming cost V 0 bases and J 1 base, with 11 bases left between them. Germline-derived CDR1 and CDR2 are SGDLS and YYNGEE. CDR3 protein: CASSVANSPSYEQYF. CDR3 coding DNA: TGTGCCAGCAGCGTAGCAAACAGTCCTTCCTACGAGCAGTACTTC.

The chain links TRBV6-5 to TRBJ1-1; D might be TRBD1 (6 bases). CDR1 and CDR2 from the germline V gene are MNHEY and SVGAGI. The CDR3 contains 12 residues. V lost 8 bases and J lost 5, with 12 bases in between. This CDR3 is CASSRGTTEAFF. The DNA of the CDR3 is TGTGCCAGCTCCAGGGGAACAACTGAAGCTTTCTTT.

V gene TRBV15 combines with J gene TRBJ2-7, with D possibly TRBD2 on 5 matching bases. Trimming stripped 0 bases from V and 3 bases from J, with 15 bases between. Looked up from germline, CDR1 is LNHNV and CDR2 is YYDKDF (reference sequence). This CDR3 region has 16 residues. The CDR3 bases are TGTGCCACCAGCAGAGATGGGGAGTCCCTAAGCTACGAGCAGTACTTC. This translates into CATSRDGESLSYEQYF.

This chain joins TRBV11-3 and TRBJ2-2, with 9 bases aligning to TRBD2. Germline lookup yields CDR1 SGHNT and CDR2 YENEEA. V shed 1 base, J shed 4 bases, and the junction held 4 bases outside the gene matches. CDR3 length equals 16 residues. The CDR3 DNA follows: TGTGCCAGCAGCTTAGGCGGGGGGGCCCGCACCGGGGAGCTGTTTTTT. It is translated as CASSLGGGARTGELFF.

The CDR3 DNA sequence: TGTGCCAGCAGAGTGACAGGGGGAGAGAAGACTGAAGCTTTCTTT. It yields the protein CASRVTGGEKTEAFF. V usage is TRBV6-5 and J usage is TRBJ1-1; TRBD1 matches at 9 bases. The V gene's germline CDR1 is MNHEY and CDR2 SVGAGI. The CDR3 contains 15 residues. The ends lost 6 bases at V and 5 bases at J; junction bases unmatched: 10.

The chain couples TRBV13 to TRBJ2-7; 8 positions match TRBD2. Trimming cost V 0 bases and J 5 bases; bases outside gene matches: 3. The CDR3 extends over 14 amino acids. Per the germline V gene, CDR1 is PRHDT and CDR2 is FYEKMQ (reference sequence). The CDR3 sequence is CASSLGAGGNEQYF. The CDR3 bases are TGTGCCAGCAGCTTAGGGGCGGGAGGTAACGAGCAGTACTTC.

This clone occurred once. V usage is TRBV10-3 and J usage is TRBJ2-7; 11 bases fit TRBD1. After removal of 4 bases from V and 2 bases from J, the junction contained 1 base not matched to a gene. Germline V gene sequence: CDR1 ENHRY, CDR2 SYGVKD. The length of the CDR3 is 14 residues. CDR3 nucleotide sequence: TGTGCCATCAGTGGGACAGGGGGCCCCTACGAGCAGTACTTC. As protein: CAISGTGGPYEQYF.

This clone was counted only a few times. This chain connects TRBV9 to TRBJ2-6; no clear D. The CDR3 runs to 15 residues. CDR1 and CDR2 (germline): SGDLS, YYNGEE. The V end lost 3 bases, the J end lost 1 base, and 8 bases lay between the germline ends. CDR3 sequence reads: CASSGALSGANVLTF. CDR3 sequence (DNA): TGTGCCAGCAGCGGGGCTTTGTCTGGGGCCAACGTCCTGACTTTC.